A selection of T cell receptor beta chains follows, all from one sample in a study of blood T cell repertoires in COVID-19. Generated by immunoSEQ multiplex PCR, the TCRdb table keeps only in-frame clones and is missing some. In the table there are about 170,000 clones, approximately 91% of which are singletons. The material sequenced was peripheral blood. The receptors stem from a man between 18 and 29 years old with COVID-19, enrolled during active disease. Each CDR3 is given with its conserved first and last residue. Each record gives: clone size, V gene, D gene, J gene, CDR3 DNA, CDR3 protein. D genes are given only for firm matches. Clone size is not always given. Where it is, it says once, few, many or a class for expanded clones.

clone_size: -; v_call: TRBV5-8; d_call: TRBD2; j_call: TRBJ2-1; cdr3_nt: TGTGCCAGCAGCTCGGGACTAGCGTCCTACAATGAGCAGTTCTTC; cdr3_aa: CASSSGLASYNEQFF
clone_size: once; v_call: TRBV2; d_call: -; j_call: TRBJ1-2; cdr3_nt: TGTGCCAGCAGTGAAATCCGGGGGGGTTATGGCTACACCTTC; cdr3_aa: CASSEIRGGYGYTF
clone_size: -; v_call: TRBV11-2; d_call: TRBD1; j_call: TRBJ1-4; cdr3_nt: TGTGCCAGCAGCTCCATGACAGGGAAAGGTGAAAAACTGCTTTTT; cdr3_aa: CASSSMTGKGEKLLF
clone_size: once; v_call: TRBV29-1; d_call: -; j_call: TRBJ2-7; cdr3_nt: TGCAGCGTTGAAGTGCGGGGTCGGCCGACCTACGAGCAGTACTTC; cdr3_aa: CSVEVRGRPTYEQYF
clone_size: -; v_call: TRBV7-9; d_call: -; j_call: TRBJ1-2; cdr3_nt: TGTGCCAGCAGCTGGGGCGACCTTAATCGTGGCTACACCTTC; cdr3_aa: CASSWGDLNRGYTF
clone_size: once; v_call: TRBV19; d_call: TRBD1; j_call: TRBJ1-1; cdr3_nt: TGTGCCAGTAGTACGTTACAGGGGCGGACACGGAACACTGAAGCTTTCTTT; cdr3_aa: CASSTLQGRTRNTEAFF
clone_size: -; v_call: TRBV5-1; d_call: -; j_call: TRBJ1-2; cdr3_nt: TGCGCCAGCAGCTTGGCGGGAGACTATGGCTACACCTTC; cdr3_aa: CASSLAGDYGYTF
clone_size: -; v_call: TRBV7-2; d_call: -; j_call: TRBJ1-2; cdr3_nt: TGTGCCAGCAGCTTAGGACTACAGGGTAGCTATGGCTACACCTTC; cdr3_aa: CASSLGLQGSYGYTF
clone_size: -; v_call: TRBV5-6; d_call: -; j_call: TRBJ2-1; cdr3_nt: TGTGCCAGCAGCCTGACTTCCAGAGGGGGTTCCGTCCCCTACAATGAGCAGTTCTTC; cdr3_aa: CASSLTSRGGSVPYNEQFF
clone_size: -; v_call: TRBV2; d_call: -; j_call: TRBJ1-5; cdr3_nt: TGTGCCAGCAGTGGGCACAGGGACAATCAGCCCCAGCATTTT; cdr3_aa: CASSGHRDNQPQHF
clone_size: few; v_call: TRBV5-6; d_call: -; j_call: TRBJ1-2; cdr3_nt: TGTGCCAGCAGCTCCCATTTGGGCTACACCTTC; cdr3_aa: CASSSHLGYTF
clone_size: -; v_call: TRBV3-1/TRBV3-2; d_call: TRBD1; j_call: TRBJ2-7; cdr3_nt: TGTGCCAGCAGCAAGGACAGGGTCGGGGGGCAGTACTTC; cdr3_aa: CASSKDRVGGQYF
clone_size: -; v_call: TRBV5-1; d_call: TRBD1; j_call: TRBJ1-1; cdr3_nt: TGCGCCAGCAGCTTGGTAGGGACAGGGGACAGGGGGACTGAAGCTTTCTTT; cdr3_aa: CASSLVGTGDRGTEAFF
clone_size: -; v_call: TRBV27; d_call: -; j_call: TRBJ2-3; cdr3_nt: TGTGCCAGCAGTTGGGGCAGGGGCCTAGTGGGGGATACGCAGTATTTT; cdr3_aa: CASSWGRGLVGDTQYF
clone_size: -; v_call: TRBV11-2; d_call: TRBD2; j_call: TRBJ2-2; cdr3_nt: TGTGCCAGCAGTCACTACGGCGGGGGAAGGGGCGGGGAGCTGTTTTTT; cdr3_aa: CASSHYGGGRGGELFF
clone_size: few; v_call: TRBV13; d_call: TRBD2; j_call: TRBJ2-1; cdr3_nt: TGTGCCAGCAGCCCCCGGGGGGGGAATGAGCAGTTCTTC; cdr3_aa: CASSPRGGNEQFF
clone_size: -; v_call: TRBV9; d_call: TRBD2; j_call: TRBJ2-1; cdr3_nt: TGTGCCAGCAGCGTCCTAGCGGGAGGGTCCATAGAGCAGTTCTTC; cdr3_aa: CASSVLAGGSIEQFF
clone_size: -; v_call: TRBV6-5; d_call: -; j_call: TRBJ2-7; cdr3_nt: TGTGCCAGCAGGTTGACAGTATCCTACGAGCAGTACTTC; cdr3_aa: CASRLTVSYEQYF
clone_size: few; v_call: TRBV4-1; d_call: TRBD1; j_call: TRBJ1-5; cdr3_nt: TGCGCCAGCAGCCAAGGGGCGGCCAGGGGGCCTCAGCCCCAGCATTTT; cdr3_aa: CASSQGAARGPQPQHF
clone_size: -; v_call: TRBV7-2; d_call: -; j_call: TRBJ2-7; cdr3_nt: TGTGCCAGCAGCTTGCGAGCGGGCCCCTACGAGCAGTACTTC; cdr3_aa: CASSLRAGPYEQYF
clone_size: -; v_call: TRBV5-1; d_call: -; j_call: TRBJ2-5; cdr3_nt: TGCGCCAGCAGCTTTTTCGTAACAGACCAAGAGACCCAGTACTTC; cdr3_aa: CASSFFVTDQETQYF
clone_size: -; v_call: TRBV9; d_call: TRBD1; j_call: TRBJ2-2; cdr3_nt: TGTGCCAGCAGCTTTGACAGGGAGAGGGGCGGGGAGCTGTTTTTT; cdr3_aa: CASSFDRERGGELFF
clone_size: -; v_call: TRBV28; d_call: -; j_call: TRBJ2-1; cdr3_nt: TGTGCCAGCAGTTTATCTAGAACTCACAATGAGCAGTTCTTC; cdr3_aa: CASSLSRTHNEQFF
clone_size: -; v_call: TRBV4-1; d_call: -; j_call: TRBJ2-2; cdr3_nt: TGCGCCAGCAGCCAGGGCCCGTTCGGCACCGGGGAGCTGTTTTTT; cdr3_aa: CASSQGPFGTGELFF
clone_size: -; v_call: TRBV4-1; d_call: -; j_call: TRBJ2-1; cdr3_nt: TGCGCCAGCAGCCGAGGACCCGAAATAGCGCGCAACAATGAGCAGTTCTTC; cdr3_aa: CASSRGPEIARNNEQFF
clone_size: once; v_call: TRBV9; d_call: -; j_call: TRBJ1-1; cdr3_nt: TGTGCCAGCAGCGTTACGGGGGAGAACACTGAAGCTTTCTTT; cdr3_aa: CASSVTGENTEAFF
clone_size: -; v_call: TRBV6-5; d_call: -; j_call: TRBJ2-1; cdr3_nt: TGTGCCAGCAGTTCCGCGGACAGCAGAACCTTCGGGGAGCAGTTCTTC; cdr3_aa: CASSSADSRTFGEQFF
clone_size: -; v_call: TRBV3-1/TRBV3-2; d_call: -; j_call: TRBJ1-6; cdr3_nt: TGTGCCAGCAGCCAAGCGGCAGGCAATAATTCACCCCTCCACTTT; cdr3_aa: CASSQAAGNNSPLHF
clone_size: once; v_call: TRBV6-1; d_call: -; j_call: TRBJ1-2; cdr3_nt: TGTGCCAGCAGTGAATTAACAGCTTATGGCTACACCTTC; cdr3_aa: CASSELTAYGYTF
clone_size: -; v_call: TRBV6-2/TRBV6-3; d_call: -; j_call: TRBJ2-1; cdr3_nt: TGTGCCAGCAGTTACCGGAAGGGACACCCCTACAATGAGCAGTTCTTC; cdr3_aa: CASSYRKGHPYNEQFF
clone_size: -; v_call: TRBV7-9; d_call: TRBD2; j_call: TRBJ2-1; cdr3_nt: TGTGCAATCCCGGGACTAGCGGGACGCAATGAGCAGTTCTTC; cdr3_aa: CAIPGLAGRNEQFF
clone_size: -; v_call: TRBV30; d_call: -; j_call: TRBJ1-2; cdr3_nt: TGTGCCTGGAGTGTAGTGGGGAGGAACACCTTC; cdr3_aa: CAWSVVGRNTF
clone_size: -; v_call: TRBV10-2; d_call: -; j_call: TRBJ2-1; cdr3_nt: TGCGCCACCTTGGACAAAAATGAGCAGTTCTTC; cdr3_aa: CATLDKNEQFF
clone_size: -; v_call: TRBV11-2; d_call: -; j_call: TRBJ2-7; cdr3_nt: TGTGCCAGCAGCTTAGCGGGTAAGCCCTACGAGCAGTACTTC; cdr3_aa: CASSLAGKPYEQYF
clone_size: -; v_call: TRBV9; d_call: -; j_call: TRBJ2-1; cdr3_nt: TGTGCCAGCACCCCACCACCGGGACAATACAATGAGCAGTTCTTC; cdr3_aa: CASTPPPGQYNEQFF
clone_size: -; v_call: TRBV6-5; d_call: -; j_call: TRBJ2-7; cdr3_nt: TGTGCCAGCAGTTACCTCGCGTCTTCCTACGAGCAGTACTTC; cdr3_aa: CASSYLASSYEQYF
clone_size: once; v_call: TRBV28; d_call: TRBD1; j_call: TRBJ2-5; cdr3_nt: TGTGCCAGCAGTTTTTTAGGCTGGGGGACAGTGGTAACCCAGTACTTC; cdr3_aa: CASSFLGWGTVVTQYF
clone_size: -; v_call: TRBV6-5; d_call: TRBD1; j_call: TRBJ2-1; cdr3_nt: TGTGCCAGCAGCCGTTACGGGACAGGGAAGAATGAGCAGTTCTTC; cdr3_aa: CASSRYGTGKNEQFF
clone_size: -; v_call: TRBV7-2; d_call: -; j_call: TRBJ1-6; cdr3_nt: TGTGCCAGCAGACCGGACAGCGGGGCGGGTGGCAATTCACCCCTCCACTTT; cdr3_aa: CASRPDSGAGGNSPLHF
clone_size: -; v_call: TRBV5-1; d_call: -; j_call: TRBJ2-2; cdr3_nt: TGCGCCAGCAGCCTAAACACCGGGGAGCTGTTTTTT; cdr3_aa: CASSLNTGELFF
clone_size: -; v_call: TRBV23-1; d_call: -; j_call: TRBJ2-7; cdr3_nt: TGCGCCAGCAGTCAAAGGGCTCCGGGACATCCCTACGAGCAGTACTTC; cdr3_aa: CASSQRAPGHPYEQYF
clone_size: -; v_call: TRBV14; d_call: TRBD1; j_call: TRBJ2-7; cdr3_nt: TGTGCCAGCAGCCAAATGTCCGGGGACAGGGTCCAGCAGTACTTC; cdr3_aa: CASSQMSGDRVQQYF
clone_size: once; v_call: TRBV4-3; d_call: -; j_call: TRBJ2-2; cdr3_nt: TGCGCCAGCAGCCAAGCCCGGACTACCGGGGAGCTGTTTTTT; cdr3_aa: CASSQARTTGELFF
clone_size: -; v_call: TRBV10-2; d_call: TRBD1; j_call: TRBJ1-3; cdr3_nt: TGCGCCAGCAGTGGACAGGGAGGAAACACCATATATTTT; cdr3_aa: CASSGQGGNTIYF
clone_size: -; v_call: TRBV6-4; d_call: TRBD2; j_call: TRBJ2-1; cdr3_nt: TGTGCCAGCAGTGGGGGGGCATCCGGGACTAGATCCAATGAGCAGTTCTTC; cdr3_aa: CASSGGASGTRSNEQFF
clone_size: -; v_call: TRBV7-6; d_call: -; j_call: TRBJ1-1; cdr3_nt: TGTGCCAGCAGCTTAGTGGGTACGGAGAGGTGGAACACTGAAGCTTTCTTT; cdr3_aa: CASSLVGTERWNTEAFF
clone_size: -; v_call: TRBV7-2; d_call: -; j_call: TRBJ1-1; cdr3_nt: TGTGCCAGCAGCTTTTCCAGCGAGAACACTGAAGCTTTCTTT; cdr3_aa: CASSFSSENTEAFF
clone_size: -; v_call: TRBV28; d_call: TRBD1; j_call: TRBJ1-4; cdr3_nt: TGTGCCAGCAGGTCCGGGACAGAAAATGAAAAACTGCTTTTT; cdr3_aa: CASRSGTENEKLLF
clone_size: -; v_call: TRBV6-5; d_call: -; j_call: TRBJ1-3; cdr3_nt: TGTGCCAGCAGTTACTCAGGAGGCGGCTCTGGAAACACCATATATTTT; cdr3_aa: CASSYSGGGSGNTIYF
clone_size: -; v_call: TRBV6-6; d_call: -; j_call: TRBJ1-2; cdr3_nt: TGTGCCAGCAGTTACGGGCTTAGACATGGCTACACCTTC; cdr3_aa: CASSYGLRHGYTF
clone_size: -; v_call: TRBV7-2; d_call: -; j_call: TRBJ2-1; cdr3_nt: TGTGCCAGCAGCTTAGTTTCGGGACTCAAATACAATGAGCAGTTCTTC; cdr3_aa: CASSLVSGLKYNEQFF
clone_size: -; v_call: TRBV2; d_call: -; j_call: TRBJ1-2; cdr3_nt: TGTGCCAGCAGGGGTTCCCGAGACAGGTTAGCTAACTATGGCTACACCTTC; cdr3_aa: CASRGSRDRLANYGYTF
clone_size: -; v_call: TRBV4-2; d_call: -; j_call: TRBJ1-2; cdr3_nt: TGTGCCAGCAGCCAAGATTTACAGGGAGAGGGTTATGGCTACACCTTC; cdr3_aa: CASSQDLQGEGYGYTF
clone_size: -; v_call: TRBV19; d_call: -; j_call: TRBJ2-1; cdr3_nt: TGTGCCAGTAGCTTACAGGGTCTCTCCTACAATGAGCAGTTCTTC; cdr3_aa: CASSLQGLSYNEQFF
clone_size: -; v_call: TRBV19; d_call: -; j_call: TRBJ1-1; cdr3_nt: TGTGCCAGTTGGGGGGGCCCGACGGCTTTCTTT; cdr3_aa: CASWGGPTAFF
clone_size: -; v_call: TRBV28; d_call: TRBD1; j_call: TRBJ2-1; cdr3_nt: TGTGCCAGCAGTATCCCAGGACAGGGGAGCTCCTACAATGAGCAGTTCTTC; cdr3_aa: CASSIPGQGSSYNEQFF
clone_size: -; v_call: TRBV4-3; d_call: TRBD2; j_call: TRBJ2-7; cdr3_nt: TGCGCCAGCAGCCAAGAACTAGCGGTTACCTACGAGCAGTACTTC; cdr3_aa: CASSQELAVTYEQYF
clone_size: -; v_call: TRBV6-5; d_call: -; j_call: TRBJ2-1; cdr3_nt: TGTGCCAGCAGGAATGCACTAGATGATGAGCAGTTCTTC; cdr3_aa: CASRNALDDEQFF